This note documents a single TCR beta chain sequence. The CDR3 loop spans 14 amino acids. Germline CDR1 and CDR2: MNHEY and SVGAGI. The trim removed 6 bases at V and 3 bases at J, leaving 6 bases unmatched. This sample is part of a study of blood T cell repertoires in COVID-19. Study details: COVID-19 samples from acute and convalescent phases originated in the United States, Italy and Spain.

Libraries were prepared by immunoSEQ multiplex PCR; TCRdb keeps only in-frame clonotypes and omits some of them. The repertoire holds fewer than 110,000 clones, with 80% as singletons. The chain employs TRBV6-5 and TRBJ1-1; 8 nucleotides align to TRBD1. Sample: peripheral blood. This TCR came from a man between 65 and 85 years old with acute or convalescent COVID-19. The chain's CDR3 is CASRWTGYDTEAFF. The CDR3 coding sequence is TGTGCCAGCAGATGGACAGGGTACGACACTGAAGCTTTCTTT.